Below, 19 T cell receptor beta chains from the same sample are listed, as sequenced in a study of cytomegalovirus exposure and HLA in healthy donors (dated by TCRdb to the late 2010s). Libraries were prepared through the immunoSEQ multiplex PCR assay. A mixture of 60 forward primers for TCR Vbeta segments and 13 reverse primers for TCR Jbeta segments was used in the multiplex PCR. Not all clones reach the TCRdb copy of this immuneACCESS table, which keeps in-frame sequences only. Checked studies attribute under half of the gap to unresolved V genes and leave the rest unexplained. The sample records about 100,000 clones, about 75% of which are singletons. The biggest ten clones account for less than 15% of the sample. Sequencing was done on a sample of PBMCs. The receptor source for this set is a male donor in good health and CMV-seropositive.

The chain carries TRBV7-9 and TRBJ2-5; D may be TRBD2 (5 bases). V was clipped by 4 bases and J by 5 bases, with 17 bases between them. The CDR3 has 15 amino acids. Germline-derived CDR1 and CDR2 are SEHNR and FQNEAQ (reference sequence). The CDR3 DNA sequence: TGTGCCAGCAGCTCGGCCCGCGGCGGGCGCGAGACCCAGTACTTC. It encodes CASSSARGGRETQYF.

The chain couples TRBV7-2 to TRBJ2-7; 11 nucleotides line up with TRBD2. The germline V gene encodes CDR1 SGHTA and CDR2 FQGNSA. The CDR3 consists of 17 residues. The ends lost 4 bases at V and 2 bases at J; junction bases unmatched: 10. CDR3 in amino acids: CASSWASGGTHPYEQYF. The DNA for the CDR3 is TGTGCCAGCAGCTGGGCTAGCGGGGGGACTCACCCCTACGAGCAGTACTTC. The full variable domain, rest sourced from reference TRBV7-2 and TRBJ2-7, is GAGVSQSPSNKVTEKGKDVELRCDPISGHTALYWYRQSLGQGLEFLIYFQGNSAPDKSGLPSDRFSAERTGGSVSTLTIQRTQQEDSAVYLCASSWASGGTHPYEQYFGPGTRLTVT.

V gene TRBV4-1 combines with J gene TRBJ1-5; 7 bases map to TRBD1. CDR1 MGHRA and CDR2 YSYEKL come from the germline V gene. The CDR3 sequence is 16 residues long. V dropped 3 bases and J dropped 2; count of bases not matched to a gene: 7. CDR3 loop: CASSHRQGYGNQPQHF. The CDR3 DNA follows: TGCGCCAGCAGCCATAGACAGGGTTATGGCAATCAGCCCCAGCATTTT.

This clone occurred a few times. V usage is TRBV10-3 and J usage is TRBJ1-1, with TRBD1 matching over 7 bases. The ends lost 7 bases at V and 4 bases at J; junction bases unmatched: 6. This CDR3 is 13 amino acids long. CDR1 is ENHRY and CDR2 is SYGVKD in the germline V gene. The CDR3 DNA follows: TGTGCCATCAACGACAGGGCCGGCACTGAAGCTTTCTTT. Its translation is CAINDRAGTEAFF.

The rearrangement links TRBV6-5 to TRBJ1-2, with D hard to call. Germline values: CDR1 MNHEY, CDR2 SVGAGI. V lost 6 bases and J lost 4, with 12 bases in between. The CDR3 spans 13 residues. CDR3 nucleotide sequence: TGTGCCAGCAGGGCTCTCCCTGGCTATGGCTACACCTTC. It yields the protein CASRALPGYGYTF.

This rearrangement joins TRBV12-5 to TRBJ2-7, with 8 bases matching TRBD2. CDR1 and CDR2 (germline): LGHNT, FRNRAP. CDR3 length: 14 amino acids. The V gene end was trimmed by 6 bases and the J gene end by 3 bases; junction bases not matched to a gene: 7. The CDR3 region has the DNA TGTGCTAGTGGGTCGGGGGGGCTAGACTACGAGCAGTACTTC. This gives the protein CASGSGGLDYEQYF.

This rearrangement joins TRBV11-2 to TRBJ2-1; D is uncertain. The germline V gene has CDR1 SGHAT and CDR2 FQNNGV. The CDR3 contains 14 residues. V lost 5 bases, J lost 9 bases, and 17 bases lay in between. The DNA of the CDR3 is TGTGCCAGCAGCGGGTCCGGGTCCCCAAGTGAGCAGTTCTTC. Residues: CASSGSGSPSEQFF.

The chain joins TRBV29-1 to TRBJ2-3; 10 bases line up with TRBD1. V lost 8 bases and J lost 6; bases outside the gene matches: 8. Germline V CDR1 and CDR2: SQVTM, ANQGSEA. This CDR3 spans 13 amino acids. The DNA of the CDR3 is TGCAGCTCAACGACAGGGGGCTTCGATACGCAGTATTTT. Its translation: CSSTTGGFDTQYF.

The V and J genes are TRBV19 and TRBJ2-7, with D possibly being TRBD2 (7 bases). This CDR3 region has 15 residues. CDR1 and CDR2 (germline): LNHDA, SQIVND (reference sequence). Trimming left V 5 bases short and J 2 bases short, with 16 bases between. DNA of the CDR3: TGTGCCAGTAGTGTTTCGGGGGGCCGCGCCTACGAGCAGTACTTC. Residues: CASSVSGGRAYEQYF.

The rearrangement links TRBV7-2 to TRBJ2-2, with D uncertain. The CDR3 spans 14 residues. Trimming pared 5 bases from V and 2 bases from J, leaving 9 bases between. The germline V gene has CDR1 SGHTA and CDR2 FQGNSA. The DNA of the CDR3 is TGTGCCAGCAGCCCGCTGACTAACACCGGGGAGCTGTTTTTT. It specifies CASSPLTNTGELFF.

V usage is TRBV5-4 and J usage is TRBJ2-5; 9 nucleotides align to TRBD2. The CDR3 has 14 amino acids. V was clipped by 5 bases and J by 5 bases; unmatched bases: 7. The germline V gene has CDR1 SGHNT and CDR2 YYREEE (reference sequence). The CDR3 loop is CASRFSGGGETQYF. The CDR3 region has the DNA TGTGCCAGCAGATTTAGCGGGGGAGGGGAGACCCAGTACTTC. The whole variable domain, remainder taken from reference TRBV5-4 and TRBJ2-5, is ETGVTQSPTHLIKTRGQQVTLRCSSQSGHNTVSWYQQALGQGPQFIFQYYREEENGRGNFPPRFSGLQFPNYSSELNVNALELDDSALYLCASRFSGGGETQYFGPGTRLLVL.

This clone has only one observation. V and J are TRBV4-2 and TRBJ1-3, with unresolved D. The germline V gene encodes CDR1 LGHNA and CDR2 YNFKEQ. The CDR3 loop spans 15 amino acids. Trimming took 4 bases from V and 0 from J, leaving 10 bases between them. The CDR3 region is CASSLTRDSGNTIYF. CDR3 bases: TGTGCCAGCAGCCTCACCCGGGACTCTGGAAACACCATATATTTT.

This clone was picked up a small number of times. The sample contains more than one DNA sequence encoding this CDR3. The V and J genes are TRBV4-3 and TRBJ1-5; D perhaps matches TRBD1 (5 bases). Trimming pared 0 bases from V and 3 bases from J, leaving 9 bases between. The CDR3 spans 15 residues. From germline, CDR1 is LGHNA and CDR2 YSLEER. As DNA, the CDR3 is TGCGCCAGCAGCCAAGAGAAAGGGGTCAATCAGCCCCAGCATTTT. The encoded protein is CASSQEKGVNQPQHF.

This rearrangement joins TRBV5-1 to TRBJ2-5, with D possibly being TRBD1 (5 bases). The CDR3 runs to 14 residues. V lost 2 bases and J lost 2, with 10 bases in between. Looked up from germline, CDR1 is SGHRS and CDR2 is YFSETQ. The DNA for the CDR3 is TGCGCCAGCAGCTTCCAGGGCGAACAAGAGACCCAGTACTTC. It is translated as CASSFQGEQETQYF.

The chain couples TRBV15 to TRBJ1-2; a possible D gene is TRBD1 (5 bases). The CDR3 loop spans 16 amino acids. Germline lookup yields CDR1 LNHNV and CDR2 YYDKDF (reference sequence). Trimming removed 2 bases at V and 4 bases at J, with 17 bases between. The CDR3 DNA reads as TGTGCCACCAGCAGAAGGGGAGGTGGAGGTGGCTATGGCTACACCTTC. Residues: CATSRRGGGGGYGYTF.

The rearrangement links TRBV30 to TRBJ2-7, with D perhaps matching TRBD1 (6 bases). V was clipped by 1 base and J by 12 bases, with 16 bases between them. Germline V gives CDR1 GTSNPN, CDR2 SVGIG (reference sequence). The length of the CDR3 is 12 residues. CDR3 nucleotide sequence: TGTGCCTGGAGTGACAGGGAAGGGCGAGGGTACTTC. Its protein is CAWSDREGRGYF.

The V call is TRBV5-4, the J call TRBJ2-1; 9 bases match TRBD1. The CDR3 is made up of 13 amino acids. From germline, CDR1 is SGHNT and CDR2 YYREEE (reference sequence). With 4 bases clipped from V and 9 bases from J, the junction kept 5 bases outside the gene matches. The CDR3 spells CASSRTGVVEQFF. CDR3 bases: TGTGCCAGCAGCCGGACAGGGGTAGTTGAGCAGTTCTTC.

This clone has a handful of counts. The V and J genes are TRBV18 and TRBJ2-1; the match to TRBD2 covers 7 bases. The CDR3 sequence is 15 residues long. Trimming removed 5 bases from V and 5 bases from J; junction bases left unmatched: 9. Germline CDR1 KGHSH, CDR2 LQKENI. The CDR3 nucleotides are TGTGCCAGCTCAGAGATAGCGGGTCCTCACAATGAGCAGTTCTTC. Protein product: CASSEIAGPHNEQFF.

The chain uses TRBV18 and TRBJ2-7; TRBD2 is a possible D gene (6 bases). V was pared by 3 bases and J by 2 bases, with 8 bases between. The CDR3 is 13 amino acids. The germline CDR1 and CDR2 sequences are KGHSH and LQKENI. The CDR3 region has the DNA TGTGCCAGCTCACCGCGGGACGCCTACGAGCAGTACTTC. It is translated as CASSPRDAYEQYF.